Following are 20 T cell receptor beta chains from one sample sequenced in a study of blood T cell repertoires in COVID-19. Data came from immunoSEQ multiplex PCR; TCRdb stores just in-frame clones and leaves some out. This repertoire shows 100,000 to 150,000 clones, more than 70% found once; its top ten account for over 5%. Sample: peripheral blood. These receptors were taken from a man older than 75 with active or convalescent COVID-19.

The chain's CDR3 is CASSLQGSNGYTF. In DNA form, the CDR3 reads TGTGCCAGCTCCCTACAGGGTTCTAATGGCTACACCTTC. This chain joins TRBV18 and TRBJ1-2; the D gene is possibly TRBD1 (6 bases). The CDR3 runs to 13 residues. Germline assignment: CDR1 KGHSH and CDR2 LQKENI. V was clipped by 6 bases and J by 6 bases, with 14 bases between them.

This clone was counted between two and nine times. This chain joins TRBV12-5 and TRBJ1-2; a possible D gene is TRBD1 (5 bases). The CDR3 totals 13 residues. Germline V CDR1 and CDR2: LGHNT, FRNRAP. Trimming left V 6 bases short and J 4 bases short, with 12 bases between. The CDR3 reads CASGPLRAYGYTF. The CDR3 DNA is TGTGCTAGTGGCCCCCTCAGGGCCTATGGCTACACCTTC.

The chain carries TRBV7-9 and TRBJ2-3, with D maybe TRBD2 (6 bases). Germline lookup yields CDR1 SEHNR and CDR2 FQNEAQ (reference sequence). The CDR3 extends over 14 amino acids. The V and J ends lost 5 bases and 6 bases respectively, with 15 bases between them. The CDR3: CASSPQEGLDTQYF. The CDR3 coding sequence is TGTGCCAGCAGCCCCCAGGAGGGGTTGGATACGCAGTATTTT.

The CDR3 spells CASSLTGMTDTQYF. The CDR3 nucleotides are TGTGCCAGCAGCTTAACAGGGATGACAGATACGCAGTATTTT. The V call is TRBV7-8, the J call TRBJ2-3, with a weak D call TRBD1 (6 bases). Trimming removed 2 bases from V and 3 bases from J, with 9 bases in between. The CDR3 sequence is 14 residues long. Looked up from germline, CDR1 is SGHVS and CDR2 is FQNEAQ.

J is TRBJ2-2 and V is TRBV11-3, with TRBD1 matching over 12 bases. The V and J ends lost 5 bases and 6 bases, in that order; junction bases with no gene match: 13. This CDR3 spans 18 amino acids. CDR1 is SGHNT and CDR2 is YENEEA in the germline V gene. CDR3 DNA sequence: TGTGCCAGCAGCCCCCCCCCGGGACAGGGGGCAGTGGCCGGGGAGCTGTTTTTT. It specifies CASSPPPGQGAVAGELFF.

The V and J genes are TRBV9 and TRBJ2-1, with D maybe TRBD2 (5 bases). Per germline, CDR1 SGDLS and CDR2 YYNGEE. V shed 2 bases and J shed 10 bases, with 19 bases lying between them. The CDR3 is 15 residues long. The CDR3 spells CASSVTGNLVQEQFF. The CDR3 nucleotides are TGTGCCAGCAGCGTCACCGGGAACCTCGTGCAGGAGCAGTTCTTC.

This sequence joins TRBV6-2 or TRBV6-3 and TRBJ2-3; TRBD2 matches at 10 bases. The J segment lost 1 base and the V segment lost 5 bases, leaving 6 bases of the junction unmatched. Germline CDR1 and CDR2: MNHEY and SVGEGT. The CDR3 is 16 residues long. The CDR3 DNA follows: TGTGCCAGCAGTGACCCTGGGACTAGCGGCACAGATACGCAGTATTTT. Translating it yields CASSDPGTSGTDTQYF.

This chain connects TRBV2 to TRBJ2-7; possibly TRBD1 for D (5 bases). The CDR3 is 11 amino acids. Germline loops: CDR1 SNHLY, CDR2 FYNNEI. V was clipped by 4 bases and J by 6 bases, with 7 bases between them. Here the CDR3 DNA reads TGTGCCAGCAGTGCCCAGGGCGAGCAGTACTTC. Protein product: CASSAQGEQYF.

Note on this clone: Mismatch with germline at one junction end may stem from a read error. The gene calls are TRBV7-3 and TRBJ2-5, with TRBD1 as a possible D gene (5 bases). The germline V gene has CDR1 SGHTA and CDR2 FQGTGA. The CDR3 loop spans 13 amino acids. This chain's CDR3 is CASSLDSQQTQYF. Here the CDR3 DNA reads TGTGCCAGCAGCTTAGACAGCCAACAGACCCAGTACTTC. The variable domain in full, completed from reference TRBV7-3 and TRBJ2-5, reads GAGVSQTPSNKVTEKGKYVELRCDPISGHTALYWYRQSLGQGPEFLIYFQGTGAADDSGLPNDRFFAVRPEGSVSTLKIQRTERGDSAVYLCASSLDSQQTQYFGPGTRLLVL.

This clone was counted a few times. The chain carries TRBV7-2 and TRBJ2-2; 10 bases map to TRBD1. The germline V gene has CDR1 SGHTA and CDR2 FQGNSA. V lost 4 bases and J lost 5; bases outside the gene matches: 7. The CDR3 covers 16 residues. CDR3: CASSSPLGQGTGELFF. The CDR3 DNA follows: TGTGCCAGCAGCTCCCCTCTGGGACAGGGGACCGGGGAGCTGTTTTTT.

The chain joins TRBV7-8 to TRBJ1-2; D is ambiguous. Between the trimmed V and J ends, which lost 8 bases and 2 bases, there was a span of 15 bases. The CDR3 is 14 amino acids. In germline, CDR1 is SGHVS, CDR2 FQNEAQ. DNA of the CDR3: TGTGCCAGCCGCTCTACCGGCGGAAACTATGGCTACACCTTC. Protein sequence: CASRSTGGNYGYTF. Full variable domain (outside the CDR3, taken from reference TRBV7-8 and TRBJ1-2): GAGVSQSPRYKVAKRGQDVALRCDPISGHVSLFWYQQALGQGPEFLTYFQNEAQLDKSGLPSDRFFAERPEGSVSTLKIQRTQQEDSAVYLCASRSTGGNYGYTFGSGTRLTVV.

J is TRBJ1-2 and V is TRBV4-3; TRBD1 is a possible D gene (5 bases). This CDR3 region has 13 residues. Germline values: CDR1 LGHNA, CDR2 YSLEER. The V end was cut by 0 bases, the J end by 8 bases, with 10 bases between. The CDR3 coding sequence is TGCGCCAGCAGCCAAGATAGGCGGGACGGCTACACCTTC. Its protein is CASSQDRRDGYTF.

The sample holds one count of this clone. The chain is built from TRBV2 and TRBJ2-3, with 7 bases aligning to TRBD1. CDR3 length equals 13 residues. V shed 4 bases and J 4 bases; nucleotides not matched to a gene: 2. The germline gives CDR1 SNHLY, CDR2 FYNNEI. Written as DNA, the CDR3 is TGTGCCAGCAGTGGACAGGGCCCAGATACGCAGTATTTT. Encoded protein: CASSGQGPDTQYF.

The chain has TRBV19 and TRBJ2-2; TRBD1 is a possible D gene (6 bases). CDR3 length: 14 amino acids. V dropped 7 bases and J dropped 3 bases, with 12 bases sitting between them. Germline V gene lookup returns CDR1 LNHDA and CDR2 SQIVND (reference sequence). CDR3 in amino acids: CASKPAGDTGELFF. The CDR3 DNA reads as TGTGCCAGTAAGCCGGCAGGGGACACCGGGGAGCTGTTTTTT. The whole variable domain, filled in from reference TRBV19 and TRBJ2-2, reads DGGITQSPKYLFRKEGQNVTLSCEQNLNHDAMYWYRQDPGQGLRLIYYSQIVNDFQKGDIAEGYSVSREKKESFPLTVTSAQKNPTAFYLCASKPAGDTGELFFGEGSRLTVL.

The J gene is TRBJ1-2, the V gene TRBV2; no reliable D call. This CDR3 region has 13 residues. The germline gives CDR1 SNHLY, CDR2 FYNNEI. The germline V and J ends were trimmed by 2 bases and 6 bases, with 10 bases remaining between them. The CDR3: CASSEQVSHGYTF. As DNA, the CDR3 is TGTGCCAGCAGTGAACAGGTTTCTCATGGCTACACCTTC.

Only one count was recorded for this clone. The CDR3 region has the DNA TGTGCCAGCAGGACCCGACTCGATGAGACCCAGTACTTC. Translation gives CASRTRLDETQYF. The genes are TRBV6-5 and TRBJ2-5; D is ambiguous. The CDR3 extends over 13 amino acids. Germline-derived CDR1 and CDR2 are MNHEY and SVGAGI. Trimming took off 6 bases at V and 5 bases at J, with 13 bases between the two ends.

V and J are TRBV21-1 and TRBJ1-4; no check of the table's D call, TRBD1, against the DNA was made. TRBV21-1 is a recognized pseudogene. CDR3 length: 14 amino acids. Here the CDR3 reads CASSRTGVAEKLFF. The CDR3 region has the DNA TGTGCCAGCAGTCGGACAGGGGTTGCTGAAAAACTGTTTTTT.

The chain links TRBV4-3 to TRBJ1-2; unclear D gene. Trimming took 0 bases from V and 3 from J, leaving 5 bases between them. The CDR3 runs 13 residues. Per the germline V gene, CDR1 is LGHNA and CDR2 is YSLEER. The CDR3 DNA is TGCGCCAGCAGCCAAGATTTCGACTATGGCTACACCTTC. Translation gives CASSQDFDYGYTF.

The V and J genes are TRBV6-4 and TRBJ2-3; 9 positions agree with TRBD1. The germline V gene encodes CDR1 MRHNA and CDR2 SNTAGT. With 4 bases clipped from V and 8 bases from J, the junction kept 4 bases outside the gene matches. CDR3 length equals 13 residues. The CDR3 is CASSAGTGFTQYF. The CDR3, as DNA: TGTGCCAGCAGTGCCGGGACAGGGTTTACGCAGTATTTT.

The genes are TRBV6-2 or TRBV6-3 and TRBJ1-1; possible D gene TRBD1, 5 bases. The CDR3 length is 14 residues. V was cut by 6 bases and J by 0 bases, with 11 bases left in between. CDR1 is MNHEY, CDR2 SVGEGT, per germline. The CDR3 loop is CASSIETVNTEAFF. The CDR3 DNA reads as TGTGCCAGCAGCATAGAGACAGTGAACACTGAAGCTTTCTTT.